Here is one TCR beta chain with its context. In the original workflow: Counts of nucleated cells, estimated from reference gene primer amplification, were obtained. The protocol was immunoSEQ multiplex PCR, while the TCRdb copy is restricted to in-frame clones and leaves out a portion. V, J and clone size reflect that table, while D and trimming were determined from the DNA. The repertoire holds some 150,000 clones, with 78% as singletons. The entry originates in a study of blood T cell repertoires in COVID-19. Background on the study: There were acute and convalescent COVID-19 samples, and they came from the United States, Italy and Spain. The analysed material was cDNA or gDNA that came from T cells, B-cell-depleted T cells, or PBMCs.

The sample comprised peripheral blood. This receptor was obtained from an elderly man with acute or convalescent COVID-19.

This chain's CDR3 is CAISESLRGASYNEQFF. The CDR3 nucleotides read TGTGCCATCAGTGAGTCTTTGCGGGGGGCCTCCTACAATGAGCAGTTCTTC. J is TRBJ2-1 and V is TRBV10-3; 8 bases agree with TRBD2. Germline V CDR1 and CDR2: ENHRY, SYGVKD. Germline trimming cut 0 bases from V and 0 bases from J; bases unmatched to any gene: 4. This CDR3 region has 17 residues.